The T cell receptor beta chain under discussion was sequenced for a study of blood T cells in healthy people across ages. Regarding the study as a whole: Naive CD4+ cell counts and diversity both ran higher in long-lived than in aged donors. TCR beta diversity per million T cells fell roughly linearly with age.

Combining a sample-barcoded 5' primer with a J-beta primer mix, a second PCR ran for roughly 6 to 12 cycles. Individual samples furnished no less than 2.5 million CDR3-containing paired-end reads apiece. TCRdb re-called the 5' RACE reads with MiXCR, one entry per CDR3 protein. The profile shows approximately 800,000 distinct CDR3 sequences, roughly 53% of them singletons. Remarks on this clonotype: What it binds is not known.

Germline CDR1 is GTSNPN and CDR2 is SVGIG (reference sequence). The CDR3 runs to 15 residues. V lost 0 bases and J lost 3; bases outside the gene matches: 5. Sequencing input: blood. This clonotype was obtained from a man older than 75 in good health. J is TRBJ2-7 and V is TRBV30; TRBD1 matches 10 bases. This chain's CDR3 is CAWSVGTGVIYEQYF. CDR3 bases: TGTGCCTGGAGTGTAGGGACAGGGGTAATCTACGAGCAGTACTTC.